These 4 T cell receptor beta chains were all obtained from the same sample, sequenced in a study of regulatory T cells in long-lasting Graves disease. HTBI primers from iRepertoire and Arm-PCR of CDR3 regions yielded the TCR beta libraries. TCRdb passed the multiplex PCR reads through MiXCR, listing each CDR3 protein once. The table records roughly 250,000 distinct CDR3 sequences, 15% to 20% of them present only once. Time point denoted: newly diagnosed GD, antithyroid drugs for less than 3 months. Preparation of the TCR library used RNA extracted from PBMCs. Another study also made use of these data, one on T cells in Graves' hyperthyroidism and ophthalmopathy.

The starting material was peripheral blood mononuclear cells (PBMCs), obtained at new diagnosis, from a patient treated with antithyroid drugs. The receptors originated from a woman between 25 and 40 years old with Graves disease.

The sample holds a few counts of this clonotype. This sequence joins TRBV6-1 and TRBJ1-1; D gene uncertain. The V end was cut by 5 bases, the J end by 5 bases, with 12 bases between. The CDR3 is 13 amino acids. Germline V lookup: CDR1 MNHNS, CDR2 SASEGT. CDR3 DNA sequence: TGTGCCAGCAGTCCAGCCAGGTTTACTGAAGCTTTCTTT. This encodes CASSPARFTEAFF.

The V gene is TRBV7-9, the J gene TRBJ1-6; TRBD1 might be the D (6 bases). The V gene lost 10 bases and the J gene lost 7 bases, with 17 bases spanning the gap. Germline-derived CDR1 and CDR2 are SEHNR and FQNEAQ (reference sequence). The CDR3 is 14 amino acids. The CDR3 sequence is CATVRGSGNSPLHF. CDR3 sequence (DNA): TGTGCCACCGTCAGGGGATCGGGGAATTCACCCCTCCACTTT.

This clonotype was detected ten times or more. The chain recombines TRBV11-2 with TRBJ2-7, with D unclear. The CDR3 runs 13 residues. Germline V gene data show CDR1 as SGHAT and CDR2 as FQNNGV. V lost 5 bases and J lost 2, with 10 bases in between. This CDR3 is CASSPGLTYEQYF. The CDR3 nucleotides read TGTGCCAGCAGCCCCGGGCTCACCTACGAGCAGTACTTC.

This clonotype was observed many times. The chain has TRBV29-1 and TRBJ2-1; 9 bases agree with TRBD2. The J segment lost 8 bases and the V segment lost 7 bases, leaving 9 bases of the junction unmatched. Germline V lookup: CDR1 SQVTM, CDR2 ANQGSEA. The CDR3 has 13 residues. The CDR3 nucleotides read TGCAGCGGAGCGGGGGGCACTGTTCATGAGCAGTTCTTC. Residues: CSGAGGTVHEQFF.